Listed below are T cell receptor beta chains from one sample, sequenced in a study of shared clonotypes between healthy human individuals. The assay was immunoSEQ multiplex PCR, and TCRdb's table has in-frame clones only and misses some. In the table there are roughly 2.6 million clones, approximately 94% of which are singletons. The sequencing input was naive CD4+ T cells sorted from blood. The source of these receptors is a man aged 18 to 29 in good health. Both conserved end residues are part of each CDR3. D genes are given only for firm matches. The size of a clone is reported for some rows only, either as once, few or many, or as a class for expanded clones.

clone size	V gene	D gene	J gene	CDR3 DNA	CDR3 protein
once	TRBV4-1	-	TRBJ2-3	TGCGCCAGCAGCCAAGCAGGCCTTGGCACAGATACGCAGTATTTT	CASSQAGLGTDTQYF
-	TRBV19	-	TRBJ1-4	TGTGCCAGTAGTATATACGGAGGGGATGAAAAACTGTTTTTT	CASSIYGGDEKLFF
-	TRBV28	TRBD2	TRBJ2-7	TGTGCCAGCAGTGCTAGCGGGGGCCTCTACTACGAGCAGTACTTC	CASSASGGLYYEQYF
-	TRBV6-1	TRBD2	TRBJ2-5	TGTGCCAGCAGTGTGGCTAGCGGGAGATCTAGGGAGACCCAGTACTTC	CASSVASGRSRETQYF
-	TRBV10-3	-	TRBJ2-5	TGTGCCACATCCAGGACTGCGGGGGAGACCCAGTACTTC	CATSRTAGETQYF
few	TRBV30	-	TRBJ1-1	TGTGCCTGGAGTCCAAGGGGAAACACTGAAGCTTTCTTT	CAWSPRGNTEAFF
-	TRBV6-5	TRBD1	TRBJ1-6	TGTGCCAGCAGTTTGACCGGGACAGGGGATTCACCCCTCCACTTT	CASSLTGTGDSPLHF
-	TRBV7-2	-	TRBJ2-3	TGTGCCAGCAGCCCGCGTAGCCTGATTGGATCAGATACGCAGTATTTT	CASSPRSLIGSDTQYF
-	TRBV6-6	-	TRBJ1-5	TGTGCCAGCACCTACTCTTCAGGGAAGAGCAATCAGCCCCAGCATTTT	CASTYSSGKSNQPQHF
once	TRBV6-5	-	TRBJ1-3	TGTGCCAGCAGCCAGGGGCGGGTCTCTGGAAACACCATATATTTT	CASSQGRVSGNTIYF
-	TRBV11-2	-	TRBJ2-5	TGTGCCAGCTTGCGGGGAGGATGGACCCAGTACTTC	CASLRGGWTQYF
-	TRBV7-9	TRBD1	TRBJ1-4	TGTGCCAGCAGCTCCGGGACAGAAAATGAAAAACTGTTTTTT	CASSSGTENEKLFF
-	TRBV5-1	-	TRBJ1-2	TGCGCCAGCAGCTTAGACAGAGCTAACTATGGCTACACCTTC	CASSLDRANYGYTF
-	TRBV19	TRBD1	TRBJ1-5	TGTGCCAGTAGTATCTTCGGGGCGATCGGGACAGATATGGCACCCCAGCATTTT	CASSIFGAIGTDMAPQHF
-	TRBV6-1	-	TRBJ1-5	TGTGCCAGCAGTGAAGCTTACTCCGTGGTCAATCAGCCCCAGCATTTT	CASSEAYSVVNQPQHF
once	TRBV7-9	-	TRBJ1-4	TGTGCCAGCAGCTTACAGCCAGCAACTAATGAAAAACTGTTTTTT	CASSLQPATNEKLFF
-	TRBV7-2	-	TRBJ1-6	TGTGCCAGCAGCTTCAGGGTTTCGAATTCACCCCTCCACTTT	CASSFRVSNSPLHF
-	TRBV4-1	TRBD1	TRBJ2-3	TGCGCCAGCAGCCAAGCAGTGGGACAGAGCACAGATACGCAGTATTTT	CASSQAVGQSTDTQYF
-	TRBV5-1	TRBD1	TRBJ2-2	TGCGCCAGCAGCTTTATTCCAGGGGGTGACACCGGGGAGCTGTTTTTT	CASSFIPGGDTGELFF
-	TRBV7-5	-	TRBJ1-6	TGTGCCAGAAGCTTAGCGGCCGATAATTCACCCCTCCACTTT	CARSLAADNSPLHF
few	TRBV7-9	-	TRBJ1-1	TGTGCCAGCAGCAACCCGCGGGACGGCACTGAAGCTTTCTTT	CASSNPRDGTEAFF
-	TRBV5-1	TRBD1	TRBJ1-6	TGCGCCAGCAGCTTGGAGGACAGGAAGGATTCACCCCTCCACTTT	CASSLEDRKDSPLHF
-	TRBV2	-	TRBJ1-5	TGTGCCAGCAGTGAAGGACAGTCTAATCAGCCCCAGCATTTT	CASSEGQSNQPQHF
once	TRBV27	-	TRBJ1-1	TGTGCCAGCACCTCCTTGGACAGCATGAACACTGAAGCTTTCTTT	CASTSLDSMNTEAFF
few	TRBV11-2	-	TRBJ1-1	TGTGCCAGCAGCTCCACCATCAGACCGAACACTGAAGCTTTCTTT	CASSSTIRPNTEAFF
-	TRBV7-2	-	TRBJ2-5	TGTGCCAGCACGCTGGCCCAAGAGACCCAGTACTTC	CASTLAQETQYF
-	TRBV5-1	-	TRBJ1-3	TGCGCCAGCAGCTTCACCGGACAGATTCGAGCTGGAAACACCATATATTTT	CASSFTGQIRAGNTIYF
-	TRBV6-5	-	TRBJ2-1	TGTGCCAGCAGTGAGGCGGGCTTAACGAAGCAGTTCTTC	CASSEAGLTKQFF
-	TRBV18	TRBD1	TRBJ2-3	TGTGCCAGCTCAAGCACAGGGGTTTCAGATACGCAGTATTTT	CASSSTGVSDTQYF
-	TRBV10-3	-	TRBJ1-1	TGTGCCATCAGTGAGGGGAGCACTGAAGCTTTCTTT	CAISEGSTEAFF
once	TRBV7-2	TRBD2	TRBJ2-3	TGTGCCAGCAGCTTAAGTCTAGCGGGAGCAGATACGCAGTATTTT	CASSLSLAGADTQYF
-	TRBV30	-	TRBJ1-5	TGTGCCTGGAGTACGGGGGGGCAAGAGCCCCAGCATTTT	CAWSTGGQEPQHF
-	TRBV7-9	-	TRBJ1-1	TGTGCCAGCAGCTTAGTAGGGGTAGGGAAATCGAACACTGAAGCTTTCTTT	CASSLVGVGKSNTEAFF
-	TRBV28	-	TRBJ2-5	TGTGCCAGCAGACTGAAGGGGCTCGGGGAGACCCAGTACTTC	CASRLKGLGETQYF
-	TRBV7-2	-	TRBJ2-1	TGTGCCAGCAGCTGGCTAGCCACAAATGGTGAGCAGTTCTTC	CASSWLATNGEQFF
-	TRBV6-6	TRBD1	TRBJ1-6	TGTGCCAGCAGTTTAACTCAGGGGGAGCATTCACCCCTCCACTTT	CASSLTQGEHSPLHF
-	TRBV5-1	-	TRBJ1-3	TGCGCCAGCAGCTTGGAGGTTTTTGGCTCTGGAAACACCATATATTTT	CASSLEVFGSGNTIYF
-	TRBV5-1	TRBD2	TRBJ2-7	TGCGCCAGCAGCTCCTCGACTAGCAGCTACGAGCAGTACTTC	CASSSSTSSYEQYF
-	TRBV7-2	-	TRBJ2-1	TGTGCCAGCACCACGGACAGTTACAATGAGCAGTTCTTC	CASTTDSYNEQFF
-	TRBV4-3	TRBD1	TRBJ2-1	TGCGCCAGCAGCCAAGATACGGGACAGGGGTTTTATGAGCAGTTCTTC	CASSQDTGQGFYEQFF
-	TRBV2	-	TRBJ1-6	TGTGCCAGCAGTTTACAGGAGGTCGGATCACCCCTCCACTTT	CASSLQEVGSPLHF
once	TRBV30	TRBD2	TRBJ2-1	TGTGCCTGGAGTAGGGCGGCGGGGGGCCACAATGAGCAGTTCTTC	CAWSRAAGGHNEQFF
few	TRBV10-2	-	TRBJ1-6	TGCGCCAGCAGTGAATTCCGGGATGGTAATTCACCCCTCCACTTT	CASSEFRDGNSPLHF
few	TRBV4-1	TRBD1	TRBJ1-2	TGCGCCAGCAGCCAACACCCCGACAGGGACTATGGCTACACCTTC	CASSQHPDRDYGYTF
-	TRBV11-2	-	TRBJ2-3	TGTGCCAGCAAGGTATCTAGCACAGATACGCAGTATTTT	CASKVSSTDTQYF